The rows below give T cell receptor beta chains drawn from one sample of a study of blood T cell repertoires in COVID-19. The assay was immunoSEQ multiplex PCR, and TCRdb's table has in-frame clones only and misses some. This sample carries 59,000 or so clones, roughly 85% of them seen once, and the ten largest clones take about 3%. The sequencing input was peripheral blood. These receptors originate from a man in his fifties or sixties with acute or convalescent COVID-19. CDR3s include the opening cysteine and the closing phenylalanine or tryptophan. Each record gives: V gene, CDR3 protein.

TRBV25-1,CASSGLNRGATEAFF
TRBV6-4,CASSVQGGTEAFF
TRBV3-1/TRBV3-2,CASSPGGAPYNSPLHF
TRBV16,CASSQSIPLDRGELFF
TRBV5-4,CASSLAGSSYNEQFF
TRBV21-1,CASSKAGLMNTEAFF
TRBV2,CASSMDWNNEQFF
TRBV28,CASSRGSLYQETQYF
TRBV18,CASSPGLAGAGEQYF
TRBV7-2,CASSLAPADTQYF
TRBV12-3/TRBV12-4,CASSFPGKSQHF